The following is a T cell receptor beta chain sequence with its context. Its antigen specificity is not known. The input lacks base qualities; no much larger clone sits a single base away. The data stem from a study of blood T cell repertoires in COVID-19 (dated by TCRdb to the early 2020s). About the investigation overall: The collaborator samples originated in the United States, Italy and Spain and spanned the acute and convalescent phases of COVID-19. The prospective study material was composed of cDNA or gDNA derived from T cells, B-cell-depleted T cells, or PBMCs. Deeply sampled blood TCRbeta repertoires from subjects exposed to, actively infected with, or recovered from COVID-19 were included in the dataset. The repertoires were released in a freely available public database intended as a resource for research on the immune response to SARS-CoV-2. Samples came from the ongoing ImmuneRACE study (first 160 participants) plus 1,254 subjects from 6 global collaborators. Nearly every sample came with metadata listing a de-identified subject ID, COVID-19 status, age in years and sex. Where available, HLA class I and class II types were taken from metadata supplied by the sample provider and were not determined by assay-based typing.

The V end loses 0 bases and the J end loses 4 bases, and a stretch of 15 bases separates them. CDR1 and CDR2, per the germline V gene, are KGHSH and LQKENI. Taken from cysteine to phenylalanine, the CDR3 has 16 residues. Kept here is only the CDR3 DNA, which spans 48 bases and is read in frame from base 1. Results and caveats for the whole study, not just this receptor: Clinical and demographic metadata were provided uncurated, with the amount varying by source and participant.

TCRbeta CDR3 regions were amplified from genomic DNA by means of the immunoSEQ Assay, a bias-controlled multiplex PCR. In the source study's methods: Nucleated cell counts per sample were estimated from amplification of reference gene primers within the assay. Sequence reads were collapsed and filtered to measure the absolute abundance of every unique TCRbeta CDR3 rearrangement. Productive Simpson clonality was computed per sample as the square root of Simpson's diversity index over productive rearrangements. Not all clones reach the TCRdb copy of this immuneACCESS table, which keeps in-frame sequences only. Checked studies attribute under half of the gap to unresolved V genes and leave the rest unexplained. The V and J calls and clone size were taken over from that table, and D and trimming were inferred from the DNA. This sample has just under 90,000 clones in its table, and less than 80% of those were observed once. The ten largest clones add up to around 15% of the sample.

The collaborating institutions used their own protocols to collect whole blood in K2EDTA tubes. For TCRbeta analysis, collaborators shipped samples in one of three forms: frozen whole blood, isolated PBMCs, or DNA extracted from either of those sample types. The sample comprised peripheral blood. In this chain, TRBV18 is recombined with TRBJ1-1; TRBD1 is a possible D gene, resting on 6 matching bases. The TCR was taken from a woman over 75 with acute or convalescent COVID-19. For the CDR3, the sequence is CASSPPAGARGTEAFF. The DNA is TGTGCCAGCTCACCACCGGCAGGGGCCCGAGGCACTGAAGCTTTCTTT.